The 30 T cell receptor beta chains in this list originate from one sample, sequenced in a study of technical replicates of blood from a few donors. Repertoires were generated with immunoSEQ multiplex PCR, while TCRdb's copy carries only in-frame clones and drops some. In the table there are 65,000 to 85,000 clones, about 96% of which are singletons. The specimen sequenced was T cells isolated from PBMCs. The receptors come from a human donor in good health.

The rearrangement uses TRBV19 and TRBJ1-1, with a tentative D call TRBD1 (5 bases). Germline V gives CDR1 LNHDA, CDR2 SQIVND (reference sequence). The V gene lost 4 bases and the J gene lost 2 bases, with 8 bases spanning the gap. The CDR3 runs to 13 residues. This CDR3 is CASSTGLNTEAFF. CDR3 in DNA: TGTGCCAGTAGTACGGGACTCAACACTGAAGCTTTCTTT.

V and J are TRBV2 and TRBJ1-4; no clear D. CDR1 SNHLY and CDR2 FYNNEI come from the germline V gene. V was pared by 7 bases and J by 5 bases, with 11 bases between. This CDR3 comprises 13 residues. The CDR3 region is CASMLEVNEKLFF. The DNA for the CDR3 is TGTGCCAGCATGCTAGAGGTGAATGAAAAACTGTTTTTT.

Regarding this clone: The sample carries other DNA sequences with the same CDR3. This chain joins TRBV27 and TRBJ1-1, with D possibly TRBD1 on 5 matching bases. Germline V gives CDR1 MNHEY, CDR2 SMNVEV (reference sequence). With 5 bases removed from V and 1 base from J, the gap between germline ends came to 8 bases. This CDR3 has 13 amino acids. CDR3 nucleotide sequence: TGTGCCAGCAGTCTCCAGGGGAACACTGAAGCTTTCTTT. This translates into CASSLQGNTEAFF.

V and J are TRBV19 and TRBJ2-3; 10 nucleotides align to TRBD1. Germline V gene sequence: CDR1 LNHDA, CDR2 SQIVND (reference sequence). This CDR3 is built from 15 residues. The V gene end was trimmed by 8 bases and the J gene end by 1 base; junction bases not matched to a gene: 6. The CDR3 DNA reads TGTGCCAGTTCGGACAGGGGGGATGGCACAGATACGCAGTATTTT. This sequence encodes CASSDRGDGTDTQYF.

The V and J genes are TRBV6-6 and TRBJ1-1; no clear D gene. V dropped 0 bases and J dropped 3 bases, with 8 bases sitting between them. CDR3 length: 14 amino acids. Per the germline V gene, CDR1 is MNHNY and CDR2 is SVGAGI (reference sequence). The CDR3 region is CASSYSWRDTEAFF. The DNA of the CDR3 is TGTGCCAGCAGTTACTCTTGGAGGGACACTGAAGCTTTCTTT.

J is TRBJ1-1 and V is TRBV19; TRBD1 might be the D (5 bases). This CDR3 contains 11 residues. V lost 7 bases, J lost 6 bases, and 9 bases lay in between. The germline V gene encodes CDR1 LNHDA and CDR2 SQIVND (reference sequence). In DNA form, the CDR3 reads TGTGCCAGTACGTGGGGCCCTGAAGCTTTCTTT. As protein: CASTWGPEAFF.

The gene calls are TRBV9 and TRBJ1-1; 7 nucleotides line up with TRBD1. V shed 4 bases, J shed 2 bases, and the junction held 5 bases outside the gene matches. The length of the CDR3 is 14 residues. Germline V gene sequence: CDR1 SGDLS, CDR2 YYNGEE. For the CDR3, the DNA is TGTGCCAGCAGCCAGGGGGGCACAAACACTGAAGCTTTCTTT. Protein product: CASSQGGTNTEAFF.

This sequence joins TRBV5-1 and TRBJ2-5, with 10 bases aligning to TRBD1. The germline CDR1 and CDR2 sequences are SGHRS and YFSETQ. V dropped 5 bases and J dropped 4; count of bases not matched to a gene: 8. This CDR3 comprises 15 residues. The CDR3 nucleotides are TGCGCCAGCAGTTCCGGGACAGGGGTCCCAGAGACCCAGTACTTC. This codes for CASSSGTGVPETQYF. The entire variable domain, with the rest obtained from reference TRBV5-1 and TRBJ2-5, is as follows: KAGVTQTPRYLIKTRGQQVTLSCSPISGHRSVSWYQQTPGQGLQFLFEYFSETQRNKGNFPGRFSGRQFSNSRSEMNVSTLELGDSALYLCASSSGTGVPETQYFGPGTRLLVL.

V and J are TRBV6-6 and TRBJ1-2, with D tentatively TRBD1 (6 bases). CDR3 length: 13 residues. Trimming took off 4 bases at V and 8 bases at J, with 14 bases between the two ends. The germline V gene has CDR1 MNHNY and CDR2 SVGAGI (reference sequence). In nucleotides, the CDR3 is TGTGCCAGCAGTTCTGAGGGGGTAGGAGGCTACACCTTC. Its translation is CASSSEGVGGYTF.

V usage is TRBV7-3 and J usage is TRBJ2-2; TRBD2 is a possible D gene (6 bases). V lost 11 bases and J lost 5, with 15 bases in between. The CDR3 contains 13 residues. Germline V gene sequence: CDR1 SGHTA, CDR2 FQGTGA. This chain's CDR3 is CAVGGLGTGELFF. Written as DNA, the CDR3 is TGTGCCGTGGGGGGTCTAGGGACCGGGGAGCTGTTTTTT.

This clone was observed a single time. This chain connects TRBV4-2 to TRBJ1-1, with D uncertain. V lost 0 bases and J lost 4, with 12 bases in between. Germline V gene lookup returns CDR1 LGHNA and CDR2 YNFKEQ. This CDR3 comprises 15 residues. Written as DNA, the CDR3 is TGTGCCAGCAGCCAAGATCTTTGGAGTCCCACTGAAGCTTTCTTT. The encoded protein is CASSQDLWSPTEAFF.

The chain has TRBV4-2 and TRBJ1-2; D unclear. V gave up 3 bases and J gave up 6 bases, with 17 bases separating them. Looked up from germline, CDR1 is LGHNA and CDR2 is YNFKEQ. This CDR3 region has 15 residues. CDR3 region: CASSHTPGSTDGYTF. In nucleotides, the CDR3 is TGTGCCAGCAGCCATACGCCAGGATCTACTGATGGCTACACCTTC.

This clone was seen more than once but under ten times. The rearrangement uses TRBV5-4 and TRBJ2-3; 10 positions match TRBD2. V gave up 2 bases and J gave up 3 bases; unmatched junction bases: 6. The CDR3 has 16 residues. Germline CDR1 is SGHNT and CDR2 is YYREEE (reference sequence). The CDR3 reads CASSFRAGGQTDTQYF. DNA for the CDR3: TGTGCCAGCAGCTTTCGAGCGGGGGGGCAAACAGATACGCAGTATTTT.

The rearrangement joins TRBV19 to TRBJ2-7, with 9 bases lining up with TRBD1. Per germline, CDR1 LNHDA and CDR2 SQIVND (reference sequence). After removal of 10 bases from V and 9 bases from J, the junction contained 4 bases not matched to a gene. There are 10 residues in the CDR3. The CDR3 DNA reads TGTGCCACCGGGACAGGGTCGCAGTACTTC. Translated, it gives CATGTGSQYF. The full variable domain, in which reference TRBV19 and TRBJ2-7 provide the parts outside the CDR3, is DGGITQSPKYLFRKEGQNVTLSCEQNLNHDAMYWYRQDPGQGLRLIYYSQIVNDFQKGDIAEGYSVSREKKESFPLTVTSAQKNPTAFYLCATGTGSQYFGPGTRLTVT.

The V call is TRBV6-5, the J call TRBJ2-3; maybe TRBD2 (5 bases). Germline V gene lookup returns CDR1 MNHEY and CDR2 SVGAGI. V was shortened by 0 bases and J by 4 bases, with 8 bases between the two germline ends. This CDR3 contains 14 residues. CDR3 in amino acids: CASSYSGMADTQYF. As DNA, the CDR3 is TGTGCCAGCAGTTACTCCGGGATGGCAGATACGCAGTATTTT.

V usage is TRBV7-2 and J usage is TRBJ1-1; D call uncertain. The germline V gene has CDR1 SGHTA and CDR2 FQGNSA. V was clipped by 5 bases and J by 1 base, with 14 bases between them. This CDR3 contains 15 residues. DNA of the CDR3: TGTGCCAGCAGCCTATCGGAGGGAGAGAACACTGAAGCTTTCTTT. It specifies CASSLSEGENTEAFF.

The chain has TRBV7-9 and TRBJ1-2, with TRBD1 matching 7 bases. Germline V lookup: CDR1 SEHNR, CDR2 FQNEAQ (reference sequence). The V gene end was trimmed by 2 bases and the J gene end by 4 bases; junction bases not matched to a gene: 10. The CDR3 consists of 16 residues. Written as DNA, the CDR3 is TGTGCCAGCAGCTTAAATCACCAGGGGGAAGTCTATGGCTACACCTTC. It is translated as CASSLNHQGEVYGYTF. Full variable domain (outside the CDR3, taken from reference TRBV7-9 and TRBJ1-2): DTGVSQNPRHKITKRGQNVTFRCDPISEHNRLYWYRQTLGQGPEFLTYFQNEAQLEKSRLLSDRFSAERPKGSFSTLEIQRTEQGDSAMYLCASSLNHQGEVYGYTFGSGTRLTVV.

The chain recombines TRBV30 with TRBJ2-5; 10 bases map to TRBD2. The CDR3 consists of 16 residues. V lost 3 bases, J lost 1 base, and 8 bases stayed unmatched. Germline V gene sequence: CDR1 GTSNPN, CDR2 SVGIG (reference sequence). The chain's CDR3 is CAWRSPGTSAQETQYF. The CDR3 nucleotides are TGTGCCTGGAGGTCACCCGGGACTAGCGCCCAAGAGACCCAGTACTTC.

This chain uses TRBV18 with TRBJ1-1, with a possible D match to TRBD1 (5 bases). The germline V and J ends were trimmed by 1 base and 1 base, with 7 bases remaining between them. The germline gives CDR1 KGHSH, CDR2 LQKENI. The CDR3 loop spans 14 amino acids. The CDR3 loop is CASSPRQTNTEAFF. The CDR3 DNA reads TGTGCCAGCTCACCACGACAGACGAACACTGAAGCTTTCTTT.

V and J are TRBV11-2 and TRBJ2-1; D perhaps matches TRBD2 (6 bases). The CDR3 covers 13 residues. Trimming removed 3 bases at V and 9 bases at J, with 12 bases between. CDR1 is SGHAT, CDR2 FQNNGV, per germline. The CDR3 DNA is TGTGCCAGCAGCTTCCGTACCGGGAGTGAGCAGTTCTTC. Translated, it gives CASSFRTGSEQFF.

The chain couples TRBV10-1 to TRBJ2-7, with D possibly TRBD1 on 7 matching bases. There are 15 residues in the CDR3. Germline-derived CDR1 and CDR2 are WNHNN and SYGVQD (reference sequence). The V end was cut by 3 bases, the J end by 4 bases, with 16 bases between. The CDR3 loop reads CASSEGRGEEYEQYF. DNA of the CDR3: TGCGCCAGCAGTGAAGGCAGGGGGGAGGAATACGAGCAGTACTTC.

The rearrangement uses TRBV5-1 and TRBJ2-7; tentative D call: TRBD2 (6 bases). Germline V gives CDR1 SGHRS, CDR2 YFSETQ. The CDR3 runs to 16 residues. V was trimmed by 0 bases and J by 4 bases, leaving 17 bases between them. The CDR3 nucleotides are TGCGCCAGCAGCTTGGGGTCGCGGGAACTCGGTTACGAGCAGTACTTC. It translates to CASSLGSRELGYEQYF.

This sequence joins TRBV28 and TRBJ2-2; D perhaps matches TRBD1 (5 bases). With 7 bases removed from V and 1 base from J, the gap between germline ends came to 10 bases. This CDR3 comprises 14 residues. The V gene's germline CDR1 is MDHEN and CDR2 SYDVKM. CDR3 nucleotides: TGTGCCAGCACCCTGGGGCAGAACACCGGGGAGCTGTTTTTT. It translates to CASTLGQNTGELFF.

The rearrangement joins TRBV29-1 to TRBJ1-2; no firm D call. V was trimmed by 7 bases and J by 1 base, leaving 13 bases between them. The CDR3 covers 13 residues. Germline CDR1 reads SQVTM; CDR2 reads ANQGSEA. This CDR3 is CSAENSDNYGYTF. CDR3 nucleotide sequence: TGCAGCGCCGAAAACAGTGATAACTATGGCTACACCTTC.

The V call is TRBV6-5, the J call TRBJ1-2, with 7 bases identical to TRBD1. V lost 5 bases and J lost 3; bases outside the gene matches: 9. Germline V CDR1 and CDR2: MNHEY, SVGAGI. This CDR3 region has 15 residues. The CDR3 coding sequence is TGTGCCAGCAGTGGGCAAGGGGGCAGAGACTATGGCTACACCTTC. This encodes CASSGQGGRDYGYTF.

The rearrangement joins TRBV5-6 to TRBJ1-5; a weak D match, TRBD1 (5 bases). Per germline, CDR1 SGHDT and CDR2 YYEEEE. The V end lost 2 bases, the J end lost 0 bases, and 15 bases lay between the germline ends. This CDR3 contains 17 residues. Written as DNA, the CDR3 is TGTGCCAGCAGCTTTTTTTATCGGGGGTATAGCAATCAGCCCCAGCATTTT. Its translation is CASSFFYRGYSNQPQHF.

The V call is TRBV20-1, the J call TRBJ1-2, with D uncertain. CDR3 length equals 10 residues. V lost 7 bases and J 8 bases, leaving 11 bases between the germline ends. Germline CDR1 DFQATT, CDR2 SNEGSKA (reference sequence). The CDR3 sequence is CSVPGLGYTF. CDR3 DNA sequence: TGCAGTGTTCCCGGGTTGGGCTACACCTTC.

V gene TRBV18 combines with J gene TRBJ1-1; 7 bases fit TRBD1. With V trimmed by 3 bases and J by 0 bases, 1 base remained unmatched. CDR3 length equals 14 residues. The germline CDR1 and CDR2 sequences are KGHSH and LQKENI. DNA of the CDR3: TGTGCCAGCTCACCCGGGACAGTGAACACTGAAGCTTTCTTT. As protein: CASSPGTVNTEAFF.

J is TRBJ1-2 and V is TRBV5-1; TRBD1 might be the D (5 bases). The germline gives CDR1 SGHRS, CDR2 YFSETQ. V dropped 3 bases and J dropped 0 bases, with 24 bases sitting between them. The CDR3 contains 19 residues. CDR3 protein: CASSWTGLQAPQANYGYTF. The CDR3, as DNA: TGCGCCAGCAGCTGGACGGGACTACAAGCTCCACAAGCTAACTATGGCTACACCTTC. The full variable domain, in which reference TRBV5-1 and TRBJ1-2 provide the parts outside the CDR3, is KAGVTQTPRYLIKTRGQQVTLSCSPISGHRSVSWYQQTPGQGLQFLFEYFSETQRNKGNFPGRFSGRQFSNSRSEMNVSTLELGDSALYLCASSWTGLQAPQANYGYTFGSGTRLTVV.

The genes are TRBV27 and TRBJ1-2; 7 bases are a match to TRBD1. The germline V gene encodes CDR1 MNHEY and CDR2 SMNVEV (reference sequence). The CDR3 runs to 14 residues. The V segment lost 5 bases and the J segment 3 bases; nucleotides outside the gene matches: 6. In DNA form, the CDR3 reads TGTGCCAGCAGTCATGCCGGGACAGACTATGGCTACACCTTC. Translating gives CASSHAGTDYGYTF.